These 20 T cell receptor beta chains originate from one sample sequenced in a study of blood T cell repertoires in COVID-19. Sequencing used immunoSEQ multiplex PCR; TCRdb keeps in-frame clones, though not all of them. The sample has 15,000 to 16,000 clones; 75% to 90% are singletons. Input material: peripheral blood. The source is a man aged 70 or older in a cohort sampled during active COVID-19.

This clone showed up just once. The V gene is TRBV6-6, the J gene TRBJ2-5; TRBD1 agrees at 12 bases. The CDR3 spans 16 residues. The germline V gene has CDR1 MNHNY and CDR2 SVGAGI (reference sequence). V was pared by 2 bases and J by 5 bases, with 6 bases of the junction left unmatched. The CDR3 region is CASSYAGQGAGETQYF. The CDR3 DNA reads as TGTGCCAGCAGTTACGCGGGACAGGGGGCGGGTGAGACCCAGTACTTC.

This clone appeared a few times. The CDR3 loop is CAWEQGRGSPLHF. CDR3 sequence (DNA): TGTGCCTGGGAACAGGGGAGAGGTTCACCCCTCCACTTT. V and J are TRBV30 and TRBJ1-6; 7 bases are shared with TRBD1. Germline lookup yields CDR1 GTSNPN and CDR2 SVGIG (reference sequence). CDR3 length equals 13 residues. V lost 5 bases and J lost 9; bases outside the gene matches: 7.

The chain couples TRBV7-9 to TRBJ2-2; maybe TRBD2 (6 bases). Germline CDR1 is SEHNR and CDR2 is FQNEAQ (reference sequence). Trimming took 5 bases from V and 4 from J, leaving 17 bases between them. This CDR3 has 16 amino acids. The CDR3 region has the DNA TGTGCCAGCAGCCCGACTCTAGCGATGAGCACCGGGGAGCTGTTTTTT. Its protein is CASSPTLAMSTGELFF.

The chain has TRBV19 and TRBJ2-2; D is ambiguous. Per the germline V gene, CDR1 is LNHDA and CDR2 is SQIVND (reference sequence). Trimming took off 6 bases at V and 3 bases at J, with 2 bases between the two ends. CDR3 length equals 11 residues. The CDR3 coding sequence is TGTGCCAGTAGCTACACCGGGGAGCTGTTTTTT. Its translation: CASSYTGELFF.

V gene TRBV7-9 combines with J gene TRBJ1-4; TRBD1 matches 10 bases. The CDR3 covers 14 residues. CDR1 is SEHNR and CDR2 is FQNEAQ in the germline V gene (reference sequence). With V trimmed by 5 bases and J by 7 bases, 4 bases remained unmatched. CDR3 DNA: TGTGCCAGCAGCGAGACAGGGGGCAGTGAAAAACTGTTTTTT. This encodes CASSETGGSEKLFF.

This clone was recorded once. The chain joins TRBV24-1 to TRBJ2-7; tentatively, D is TRBD1 (6 bases). The CDR3 has 14 residues. The germline V and J ends were trimmed by 4 bases and 5 bases, with 14 bases remaining between them. Germline CDR1 reads KGHDR; CDR2 reads SFDVKD. DNA of the CDR3: TGTGCCACCAGTGACAACACAGGGTTCCACGAGCAGTACTTC. Translated, it gives CATSDNTGFHEQYF.

The chain joins TRBV30 to TRBJ1-5; D call uncertain. The CDR3 totals 14 residues. The V end lost 5 bases, the J end lost 0 bases, and 11 bases lay between the germline ends. CDR1 and CDR2 (germline): GTSNPN, SVGIG (reference sequence). The CDR3 is CAWETSYSNQPQHF. The DNA for the CDR3 is TGTGCCTGGGAGACAAGTTATAGCAATCAGCCCCAGCATTTT.

V is TRBV9 and J is TRBJ2-7, with TRBD1 identical over 9 bases. This CDR3 comprises 14 residues. The germline V gene encodes CDR1 SGDLS and CDR2 YYNGEE. V lost 0 bases and J lost 3; bases outside the gene matches: 1. The CDR3 region has the DNA TGTGCCAGCAGCGTAGGACAGGGGGGCTACGAGCAGTACTTC. It encodes CASSVGQGGYEQYF.

This chain connects TRBV30 to TRBJ1-1; 7 bases agree with TRBD1. CDR1 and CDR2 (germline): GTSNPN, SVGIG (reference sequence). Germline trimming cut 2 bases from V and 1 base from J; bases unmatched to any gene: 4. The length of the CDR3 is 14 residues. This CDR3 reads CAWSLGTENTEAFF. The DNA for the CDR3 is TGTGCCTGGAGTTTGGGGACAGAGAACACTGAAGCTTTCTTT.

This clone was seen a single time. The chain employs TRBV7-2 and TRBJ1-3; 9 positions match TRBD1. Germline CDR1 is SGHTA and CDR2 is FQGNSA. With V trimmed by 5 bases and J by 0 bases, 5 bases remained unmatched. CDR3 length equals 16 residues. CDR3 residues: CASSSEGQGSGNTIYF. CDR3 nucleotide sequence: TGTGCCAGCAGCAGTGAGGGACAGGGCTCTGGAAACACCATATATTTT.

This clone was recorded once. The chain uses TRBV28 and TRBJ2-7; 8 bases are shared with TRBD2. Germline V lookup: CDR1 MDHEN, CDR2 SYDVKM. The CDR3 loop spans 17 amino acids. Losses at the gene ends were 2 bases for V and 2 bases for J; bases not matched to a gene: 11. The CDR3 DNA reads TGTGCCAGCAGTTTACAGACCATCGGGAGGGGCGCCTACGAGCAGTACTTC. Translation: CASSLQTIGRGAYEQYF. Drawing the rest from reference TRBV28 and TRBJ2-7, the complete variable domain is DVKVTQSSRYLVKRTGEKVFLECVQDMDHENMFWYRQDPGLGLRLIYFSYDVKMKEKGDIPEGYSVSREKKERFSLILESASTNQTSMYLCASSLQTIGRGAYEQYFGPGTRLTVT.

The chain recombines TRBV6-4 with TRBJ2-1; maybe TRBD1 (7 bases). From germline, CDR1 is MRHNA and CDR2 SNTAGT. Trimming removed 3 bases from V and 7 bases from J, with 16 bases in between. There are 15 residues in the CDR3. The CDR3 reads CASSERTGGGNEQFF. The DNA of the CDR3 is TGTGCCAGCAGTGAGCGGACAGGTGGGGGGAATGAGCAGTTCTTC.

The rearrangement uses TRBV7-3 and TRBJ2-1; D perhaps matches TRBD2 (6 bases). V was clipped by 4 bases and J by 5 bases, with 18 bases between them. From germline, CDR1 is SGHTA and CDR2 FQGTGA. This CDR3 has 16 residues. This chain's CDR3 is CASSSPTERADNEQFF. The CDR3 DNA sequence: TGTGCCAGCAGCTCCCCAACCGAGCGGGCCGACAATGAGCAGTTCTTC.

The chain uses TRBV5-1 and TRBJ1-2; no definite D call. The germline V gene has CDR1 SGHRS and CDR2 YFSETQ. The CDR3 consists of 13 residues. The ends were cut back, 0 bases at V and 6 bases at J, with 9 bases in the middle. DNA of the CDR3: TGCGCCAGCAGCTTGGCCGCCACGGATGGCTACACCTTC. Protein: CASSLAATDGYTF. The full variable domain, completed using reference TRBV5-1 and TRBJ1-2, is KAGVTQTPRYLIKTRGQQVTLSCSPISGHRSVSWYQQTPGQGLQFLFEYFSETQRNKGNFPGRFSGRQFSNSRSEMNVSTLELGDSALYLCASSLAATDGYTFGSGTRLTVV.

The chain has TRBV28 and TRBJ2-7; 12 positions agree with TRBD2. Germline-derived CDR1 and CDR2 are MDHEN and SYDVKM. Trimming took 5 bases from V and 6 from J; bases not matched to a gene: 5. The CDR3 sequence is 14 residues long. CDR3 residues: CASSTTSGSTEQYF. CDR3 bases: TGTGCCAGCAGTACGACTAGCGGGAGTACCGAGCAGTACTTC.

The chain carries TRBV7-2 and TRBJ1-4; D is perhaps TRBD1 (5 bases). Trimming took off 0 bases at V and 4 bases at J, with 6 bases between the two ends. Germline V gene data show CDR1 as SGHTA and CDR2 as FQGNSA. This CDR3 has 14 amino acids. As DNA, the CDR3 is TGTGCCAGCAGCTTAGCACAGGTTAATGAAAAACTGTTTTTT. As protein: CASSLAQVNEKLFF.

This clone occurred a few times. The gene calls are TRBV7-2 and TRBJ2-7; weak D call: TRBD2 (6 bases). Germline CDR1 is SGHTA and CDR2 is FQGNSA. The length of the CDR3 is 15 residues. V shed 5 bases and J shed 0 bases, with 14 bases lying between them. The CDR3 bases are TGTGCCAGCAGCATAGGGACTTCCTTCTCCTACGAGCAGTACTTC. Amino acid sequence: CASSIGTSFSYEQYF.

As DNA, the CDR3 is TGTGCCAGCAGCCCCCGGGACAGGCCTAATGAAAAACTGTTTTTT. Translated: CASSPRDRPNEKLFF. V is TRBV9 and J is TRBJ1-4; 8 bases are shared with TRBD1. CDR1 SGDLS and CDR2 YYNGEE come from the germline V gene. V dropped 4 bases and J dropped 3; count of bases not matched to a gene: 5. The CDR3 totals 15 residues.

V is TRBV19 and J is TRBJ2-7; 7 bases are a match to TRBD1. The J segment lost 6 bases and the V segment lost 7 bases, leaving 12 bases of the junction unmatched. The germline V gene has CDR1 LNHDA and CDR2 SQIVND (reference sequence). This CDR3 has 14 amino acids. The CDR3 region is CASTRTGEGAEQYF. CDR3 DNA sequence: TGTGCCAGTACCCGGACAGGCGAAGGAGCCGAGCAGTACTTC.

CDR3 protein: CASSLAADNEQFF. The CDR3 nucleotides are TGTGCCAGCAGCTTAGCGGCAGACAATGAGCAGTTCTTC. This rearrangement joins TRBV7-2 to TRBJ2-1, with D uncertain. CDR3 length: 13 residues. Germline V gives CDR1 SGHTA, CDR2 FQGNSA. Trimming pared 0 bases from V and 5 bases from J, leaving 5 bases between.